These 3 T cell receptor beta chains came from one sample sequenced in a study of radiotherapy plus CTLA-4 blockade in lung cancer. Clones were read by immunoSEQ multiplex PCR, and TCRdb kept only the in-frame ones, dropping some. Of tens of thousands of clones listed, 70% to 80% are singletons. Sequenced material: peripheral blood, taken from a patient treated with radiotherapy plus ipilimumab. The receptors were sampled from a human donor with non-small cell lung cancer who had stable disease on radiotherapy plus ipilimumab.

The chain recombines TRBV5-5 with TRBJ2-7; D gene unclear. CDR1 is SGHKS and CDR2 is YYEKEE in the germline V gene (reference sequence). This CDR3 is 15 amino acids long. With 3 bases removed from V and 2 bases from J, the gap between germline ends came to 15 bases. The CDR3 sequence: CASSSNDLAPYEQYV. The CDR3 bases are TGTGCCAGCAGCTCCAACGACCTGGCCCCCTACGAGCAGTACGTC.

The V call is TRBV7-3, the J call TRBJ2-1, with D perhaps matching TRBD2 (7 bases). The V and J ends lost 2 bases and 0 bases respectively, with 14 bases between them. Germline V gene lookup returns CDR1 SGHTA and CDR2 FQGTGA. The CDR3 has 17 residues. The CDR3 protein is CASSLLPGGSSYNEQFF. Here the CDR3 DNA reads TGTGCCAGCAGCTTACTTCCGGGGGGCAGCTCCTACAATGAGCAGTTCTTC.

The chain uses TRBV5-1 and TRBJ1-1; 7 bases agree with TRBD1. With 5 bases clipped from V and 1 base from J, the junction kept 5 bases outside the gene matches. The germline V gene has CDR1 SGHRS and CDR2 YFSETQ. This CDR3 is 14 amino acids long. This CDR3 is CASRSGQPNTEAFF. Written as DNA, the CDR3 is TGCGCCAGCAGGTCGGGACAGCCGAACACTGAAGCTTTCTTT.